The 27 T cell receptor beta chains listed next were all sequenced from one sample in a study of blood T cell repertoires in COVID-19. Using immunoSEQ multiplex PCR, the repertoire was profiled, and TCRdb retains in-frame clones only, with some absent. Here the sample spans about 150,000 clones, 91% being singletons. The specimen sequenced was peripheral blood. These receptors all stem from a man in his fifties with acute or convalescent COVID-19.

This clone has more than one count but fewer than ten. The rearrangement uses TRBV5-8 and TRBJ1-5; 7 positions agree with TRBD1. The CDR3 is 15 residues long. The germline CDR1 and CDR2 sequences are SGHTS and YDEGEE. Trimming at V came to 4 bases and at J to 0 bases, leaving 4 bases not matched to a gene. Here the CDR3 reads CASSLGQYSNQPQHF. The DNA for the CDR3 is TGTGCCAGCAGCCTGGGACAGTATAGCAATCAGCCCCAGCATTTT.

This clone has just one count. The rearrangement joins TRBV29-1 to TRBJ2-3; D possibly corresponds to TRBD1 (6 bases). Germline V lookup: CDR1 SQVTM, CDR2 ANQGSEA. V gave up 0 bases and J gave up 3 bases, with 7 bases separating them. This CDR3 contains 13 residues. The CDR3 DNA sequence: TGCAGCGTTGAAGACAGGGGAACAGATACGCAGTATTTT. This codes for CSVEDRGTDTQYF.

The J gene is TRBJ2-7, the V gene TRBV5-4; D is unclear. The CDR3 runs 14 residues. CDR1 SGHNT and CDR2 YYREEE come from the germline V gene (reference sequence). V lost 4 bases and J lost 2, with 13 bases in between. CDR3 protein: CASSQPGQTYEQYF. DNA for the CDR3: TGTGCCAGCAGCCAACCGGGTCAGACCTACGAGCAGTACTTC.

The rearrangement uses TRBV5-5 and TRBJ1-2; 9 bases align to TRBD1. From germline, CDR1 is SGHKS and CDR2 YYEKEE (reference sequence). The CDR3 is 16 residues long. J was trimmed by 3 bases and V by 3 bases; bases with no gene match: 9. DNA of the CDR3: TGTGCCAGCAGCTACCCGACAGGGGGACTATACTATGGCTACACCTTC. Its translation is CASSYPTGGLYYGYTF. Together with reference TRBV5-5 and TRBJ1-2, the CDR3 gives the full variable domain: DAGVTQSPTHLIKTRGQQVTLRCSPISGHKSVSWYQQVLGQGPQFIFQYYEKEERGRGNFPDRFSARQFPNYSSELNVNALLLGDSALYLCASSYPTGGLYYGYTFGSGTRLTVV.

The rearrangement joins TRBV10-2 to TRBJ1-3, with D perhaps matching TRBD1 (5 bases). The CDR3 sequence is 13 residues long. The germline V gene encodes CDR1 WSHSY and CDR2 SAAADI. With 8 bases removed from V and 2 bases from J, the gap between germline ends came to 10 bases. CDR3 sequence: CASAGGAGNTIYF. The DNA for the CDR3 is TGCGCCAGCGCCGGGGGAGCTGGAAACACCATATATTTT.

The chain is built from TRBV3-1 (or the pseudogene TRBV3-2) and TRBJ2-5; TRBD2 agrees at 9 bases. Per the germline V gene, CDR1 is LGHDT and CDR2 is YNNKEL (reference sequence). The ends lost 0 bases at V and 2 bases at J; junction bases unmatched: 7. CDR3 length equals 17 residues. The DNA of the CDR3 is TGTGCCAGCAGCCAAGATCTGCGGGGGGGGTGGCAAGAGACCCAGTACTTC. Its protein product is CASSQDLRGGWQETQYF.

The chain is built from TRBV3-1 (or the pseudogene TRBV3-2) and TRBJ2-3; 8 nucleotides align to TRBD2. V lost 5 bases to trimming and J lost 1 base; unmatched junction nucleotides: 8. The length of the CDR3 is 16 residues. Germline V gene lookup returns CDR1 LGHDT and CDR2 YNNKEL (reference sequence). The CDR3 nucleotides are TGTGCCAGCAGCGCCCGAACTAGCGGCCGCACAGATACGCAGTATTTT. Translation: CASSARTSGRTDTQYF.

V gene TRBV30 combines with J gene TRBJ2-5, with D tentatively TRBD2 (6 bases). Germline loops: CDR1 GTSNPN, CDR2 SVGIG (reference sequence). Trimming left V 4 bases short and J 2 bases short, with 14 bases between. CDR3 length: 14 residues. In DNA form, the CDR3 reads TGTGCCTGGACCCTGCCGGGAGAGCAAGAGACCCAGTACTTC. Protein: CAWTLPGEQETQYF.

The chain's CDR3 is CASSPRQVQNTGELFF. The CDR3 nucleotides read TGTGCCAGCAGCCCGAGACAGGTGCAAAACACCGGGGAGCTGTTTTTT. The genes are TRBV9 and TRBJ2-2; perhaps TRBD1 as D (6 bases). Germline CDR1 and CDR2: SGDLS and YYNGEE. V was clipped by 4 bases and J by 2 bases, with 15 bases between them. This CDR3 has 16 amino acids.

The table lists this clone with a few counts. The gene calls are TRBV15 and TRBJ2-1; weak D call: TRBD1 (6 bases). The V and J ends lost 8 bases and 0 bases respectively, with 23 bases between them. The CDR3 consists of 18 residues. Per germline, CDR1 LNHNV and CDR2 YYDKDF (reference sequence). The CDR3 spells CATGNTDRRRSSYNEQFF. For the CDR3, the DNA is TGTGCCACCGGCAACACTGACAGGCGTAGGAGCTCCTACAATGAGCAGTTCTTC.

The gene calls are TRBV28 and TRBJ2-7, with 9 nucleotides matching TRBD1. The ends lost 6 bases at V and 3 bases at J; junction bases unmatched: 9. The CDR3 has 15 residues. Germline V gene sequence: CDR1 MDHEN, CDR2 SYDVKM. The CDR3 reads CASSPGDRGSYEQYF. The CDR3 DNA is TGTGCCAGCAGCCCTGGAGACAGGGGGAGCTACGAGCAGTACTTC.

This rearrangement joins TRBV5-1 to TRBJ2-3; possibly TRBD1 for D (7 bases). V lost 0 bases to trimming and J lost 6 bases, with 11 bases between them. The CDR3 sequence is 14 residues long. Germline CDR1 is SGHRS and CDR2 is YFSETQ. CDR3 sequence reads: CASSLASGGDTQYF. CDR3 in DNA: TGCGCCAGCAGCTTGGCCTCAGGGGGGGATACGCAGTATTTT.

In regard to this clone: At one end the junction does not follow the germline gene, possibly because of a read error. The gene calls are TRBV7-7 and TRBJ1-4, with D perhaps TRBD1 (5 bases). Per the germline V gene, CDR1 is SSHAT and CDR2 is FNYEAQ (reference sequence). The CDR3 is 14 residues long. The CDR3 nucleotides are TGTGCTAGCAGCCGCGCGGGGGGTAATGAAAAACTGTTTTTT. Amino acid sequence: CASSRAGGNEKLFF.

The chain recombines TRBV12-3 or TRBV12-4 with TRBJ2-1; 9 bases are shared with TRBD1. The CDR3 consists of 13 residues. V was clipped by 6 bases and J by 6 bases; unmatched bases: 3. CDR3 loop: CASRTGQGNEQFF. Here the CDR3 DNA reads TGTGCCAGCAGGACGGGACAGGGCAATGAGCAGTTCTTC.

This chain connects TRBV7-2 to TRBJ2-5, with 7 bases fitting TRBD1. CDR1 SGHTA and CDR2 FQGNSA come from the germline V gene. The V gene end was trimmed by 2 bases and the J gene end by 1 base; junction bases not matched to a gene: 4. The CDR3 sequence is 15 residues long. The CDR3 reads CASSLSWDSQETQYF. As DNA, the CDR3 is TGTGCCAGCAGCTTATCGTGGGACAGCCAAGAGACCCAGTACTTC.

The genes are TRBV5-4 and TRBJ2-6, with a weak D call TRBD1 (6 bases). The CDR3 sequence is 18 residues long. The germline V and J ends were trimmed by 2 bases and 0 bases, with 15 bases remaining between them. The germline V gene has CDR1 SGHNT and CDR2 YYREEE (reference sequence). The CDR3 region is CASSLQGTHVSGANVLTF. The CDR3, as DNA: TGTGCCAGCAGCTTACAGGGAACCCATGTCTCTGGGGCCAACGTCCTGACTTTC.

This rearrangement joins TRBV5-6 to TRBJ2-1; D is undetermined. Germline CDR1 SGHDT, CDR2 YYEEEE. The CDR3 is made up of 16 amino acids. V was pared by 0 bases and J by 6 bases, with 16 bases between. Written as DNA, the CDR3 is TGTGCCAGCAGCTTGGTTTTGGCGCCTGCGGTCAATGAGCAGTTCTTC. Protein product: CASSLVLAPAVNEQFF.

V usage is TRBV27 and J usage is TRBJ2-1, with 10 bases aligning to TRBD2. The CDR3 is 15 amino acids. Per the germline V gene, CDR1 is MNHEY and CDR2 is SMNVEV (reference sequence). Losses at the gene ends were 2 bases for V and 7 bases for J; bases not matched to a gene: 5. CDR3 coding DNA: TGTGCCAGCAGTTTAGGCAGCGGGAGGGGGAATGAGCAGTTCTTC. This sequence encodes CASSLGSGRGNEQFF.

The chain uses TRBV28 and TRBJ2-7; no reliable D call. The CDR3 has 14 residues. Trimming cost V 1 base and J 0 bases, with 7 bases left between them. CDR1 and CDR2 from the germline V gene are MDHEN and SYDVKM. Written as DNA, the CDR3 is TGTGCCAGCAGTTTATATGGCACCTCCTACGAGCAGTACTTC. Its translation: CASSLYGTSYEQYF.

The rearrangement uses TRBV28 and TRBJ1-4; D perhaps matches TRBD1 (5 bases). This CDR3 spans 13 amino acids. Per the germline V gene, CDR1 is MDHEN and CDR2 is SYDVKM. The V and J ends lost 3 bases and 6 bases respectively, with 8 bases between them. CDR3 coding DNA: TGTGCCAGCAGTTTTGGGGCATATGAAAAACTGTTTTTT. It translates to CASSFGAYEKLFF.

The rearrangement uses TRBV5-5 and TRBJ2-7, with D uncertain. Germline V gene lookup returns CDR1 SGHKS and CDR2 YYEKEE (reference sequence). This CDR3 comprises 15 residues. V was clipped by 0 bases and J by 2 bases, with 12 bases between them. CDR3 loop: CASSLAPSLTYEQYV. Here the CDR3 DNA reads TGTGCCAGCAGCTTGGCCCCTTCTTTAACCTACGAGCAGTACGTC.

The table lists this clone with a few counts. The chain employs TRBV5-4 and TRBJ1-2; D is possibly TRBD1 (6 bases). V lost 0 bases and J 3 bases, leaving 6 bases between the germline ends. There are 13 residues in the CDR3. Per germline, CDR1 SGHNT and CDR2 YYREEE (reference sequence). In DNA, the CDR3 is TGTGCCAGCAGCTTGGAGGGGGACTATGGCTACACCTTC. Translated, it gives CASSLEGDYGYTF.

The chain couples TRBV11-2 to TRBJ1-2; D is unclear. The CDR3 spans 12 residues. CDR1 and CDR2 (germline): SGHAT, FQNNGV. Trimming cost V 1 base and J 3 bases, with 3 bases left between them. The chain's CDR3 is CASSLGDYGYTF. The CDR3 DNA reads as TGTGCCAGCAGCTTAGGAGACTATGGCTACACCTTC.

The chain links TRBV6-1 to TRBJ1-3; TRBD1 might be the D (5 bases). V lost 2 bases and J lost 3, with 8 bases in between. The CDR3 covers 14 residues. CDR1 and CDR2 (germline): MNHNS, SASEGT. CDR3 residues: CASSENRHGNTIYF. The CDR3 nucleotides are TGTGCCAGCAGTGAAAACAGGCATGGAAACACCATATATTTT.

The CDR3 sequence: CASSLDGTGIYEQYV. The CDR3 DNA sequence: TGCGCCAGCAGCTTGGATGGGACAGGGATTTACGAGCAGTACGTC. The chain carries TRBV5-1 and TRBJ2-7, with 9 bases that match TRBD1. From germline, CDR1 is SGHRS and CDR2 YFSETQ. Trimming at V came to 0 bases and at J to 4 bases, leaving 5 bases not matched to a gene. The CDR3 is 15 residues long.

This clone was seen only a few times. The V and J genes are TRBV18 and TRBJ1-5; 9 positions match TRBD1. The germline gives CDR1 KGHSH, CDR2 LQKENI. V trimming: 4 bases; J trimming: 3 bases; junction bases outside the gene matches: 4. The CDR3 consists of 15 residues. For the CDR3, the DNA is TGTGCCAGCTCACTCGGGACAGGGACCAATCAGCCCCAGCATTTT. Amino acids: CASSLGTGTNQPQHF.

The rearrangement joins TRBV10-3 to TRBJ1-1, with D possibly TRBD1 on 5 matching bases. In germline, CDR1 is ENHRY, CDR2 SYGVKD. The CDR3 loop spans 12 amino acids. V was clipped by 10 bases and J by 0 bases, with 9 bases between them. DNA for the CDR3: TGTGCCACCCGGGGGGTGAACACTGAAGCTTTCTTT. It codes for CATRGVNTEAFF.